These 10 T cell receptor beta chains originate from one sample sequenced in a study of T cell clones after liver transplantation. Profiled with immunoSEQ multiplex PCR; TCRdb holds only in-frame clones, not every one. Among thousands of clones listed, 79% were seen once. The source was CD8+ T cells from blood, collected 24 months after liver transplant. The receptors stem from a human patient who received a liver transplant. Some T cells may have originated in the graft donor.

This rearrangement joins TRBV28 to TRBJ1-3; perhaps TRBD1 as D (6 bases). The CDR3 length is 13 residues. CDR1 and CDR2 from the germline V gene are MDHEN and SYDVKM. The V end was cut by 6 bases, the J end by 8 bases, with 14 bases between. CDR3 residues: CASREIKGDTIYF. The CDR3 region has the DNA TGTGCCAGCAGGGAGATAAAGGGGGACACCATATATTTT.

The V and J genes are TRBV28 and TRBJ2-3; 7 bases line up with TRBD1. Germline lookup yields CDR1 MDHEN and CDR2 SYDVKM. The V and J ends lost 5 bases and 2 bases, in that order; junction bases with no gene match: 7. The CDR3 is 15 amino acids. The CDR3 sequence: CASSQTGSYTDTQYF. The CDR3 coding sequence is TGTGCCAGCAGTCAGACAGGGTCCTACACAGATACGCAGTATTTT.

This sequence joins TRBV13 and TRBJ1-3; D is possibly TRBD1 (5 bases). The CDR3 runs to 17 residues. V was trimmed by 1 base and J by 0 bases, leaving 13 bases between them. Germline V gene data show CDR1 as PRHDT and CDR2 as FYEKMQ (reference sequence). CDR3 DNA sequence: TGTGCCAGCAGCTTAGCTATGGACATAAGCTCTGGAAACACCATATATTTT. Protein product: CASSLAMDISSGNTIYF.

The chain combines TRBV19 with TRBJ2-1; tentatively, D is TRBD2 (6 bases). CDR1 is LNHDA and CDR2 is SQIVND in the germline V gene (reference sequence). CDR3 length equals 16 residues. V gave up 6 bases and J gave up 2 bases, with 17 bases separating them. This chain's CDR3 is CASRFGSGGAYNEQFF. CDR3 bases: TGTGCCAGTAGGTTCGGTAGCGGAGGCGCCTACAATGAGCAGTTCTTC.

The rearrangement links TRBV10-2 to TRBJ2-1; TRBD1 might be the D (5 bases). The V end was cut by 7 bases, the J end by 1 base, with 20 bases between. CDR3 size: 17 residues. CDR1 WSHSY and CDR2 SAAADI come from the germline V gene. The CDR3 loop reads CASKVLATGRSYNEQFF. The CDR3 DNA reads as TGCGCCAGCAAGGTCTTGGCTACAGGACGGTCCTACAATGAGCAGTTCTTC.

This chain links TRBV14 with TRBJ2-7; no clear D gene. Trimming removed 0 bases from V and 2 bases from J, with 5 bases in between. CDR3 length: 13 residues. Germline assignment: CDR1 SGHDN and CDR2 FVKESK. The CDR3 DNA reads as TGTGCCAGCAGCCAAGATTTCGCCTACGAGCAGTACTTC. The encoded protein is CASSQDFAYEQYF.

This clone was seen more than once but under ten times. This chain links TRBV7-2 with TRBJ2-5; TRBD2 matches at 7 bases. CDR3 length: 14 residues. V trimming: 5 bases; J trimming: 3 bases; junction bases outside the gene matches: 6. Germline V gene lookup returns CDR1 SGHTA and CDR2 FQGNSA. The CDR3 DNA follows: TGTGCCAGCAGCCCCCCCCTAGCGGAAGAGACCCAGTACTTC. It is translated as CASSPPLAEETQYF.

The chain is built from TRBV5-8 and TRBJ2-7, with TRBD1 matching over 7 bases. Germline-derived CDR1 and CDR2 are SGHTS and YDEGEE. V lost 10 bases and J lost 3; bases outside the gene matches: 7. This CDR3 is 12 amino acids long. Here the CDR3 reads CALRDSIYEQYF. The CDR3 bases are TGTGCCCTCCGGGACAGCATCTACGAGCAGTACTTC. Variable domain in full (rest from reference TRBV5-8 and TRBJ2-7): EAGVTQSPTHLIKTRGQQATLRCSPISGHTSVYWYQQALGLGLQFLLWYDEGEERNRGNFPPRFSGRQFPNYSSELNVNALELEDSALYLCALRDSIYEQYFGPGTRLTVT.

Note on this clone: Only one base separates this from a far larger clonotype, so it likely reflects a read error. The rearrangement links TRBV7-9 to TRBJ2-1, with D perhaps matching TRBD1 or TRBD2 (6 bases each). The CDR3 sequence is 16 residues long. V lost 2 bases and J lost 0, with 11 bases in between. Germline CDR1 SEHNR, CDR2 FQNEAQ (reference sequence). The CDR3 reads CASSLKGGSSYNEQFF. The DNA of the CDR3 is TGTGCCAGCAGCTTAAAGGGGGGTAGCTCCTACAATGAGCAGTTCTTC.

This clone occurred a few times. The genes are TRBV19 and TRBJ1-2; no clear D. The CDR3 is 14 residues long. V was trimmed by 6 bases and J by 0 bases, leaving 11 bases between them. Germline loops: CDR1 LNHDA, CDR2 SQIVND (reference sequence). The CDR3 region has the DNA TGTGCCAGTAGCCCCACGGGCCCTAACTATGGCTACACCTTC. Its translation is CASSPTGPNYGYTF.